This T cell receptor beta chain was recovered during a study of blood T cells in healthy people across ages (dated by TCRdb to the mid-2010s). Broadly, across the study: In model experiments, roughly one uniquely barcoded TCR beta cDNA molecule per two T cells was captured by template switching. The study measured age-related changes in TCR beta repertoire diversity using deep sequencing normalized with unique cDNA molecular identifiers. Four age groups were formed from the donors: young (average about 16 years), middle-aged (approximately 42), aged (around 68) and long-lived (about 80). To avoid experimental bias, donors of different ages were spread randomly across the sequencing lanes. Using the same blood draw, the study looked at two additional independent replicas of 1 million unique cDNA reads for two donors, one aged 18 to 29 and the other aged 80 or older.

Donors were 30 to 45 systemically healthy Caucasian individuals from Russia aged roughly 6 to 100 years. Each donor gave about 9.7 milliliters of peripheral blood, drawn into EDTA-treated Vacutainer tubes. Ficoll-Paque density-gradient centrifugation was used to isolate PBMCs, with at least 7 million per sample. Total RNA was extracted from PBMCs with Trizol reagent, with at least 5.5 micrograms obtained per sample. The percentages of naive CD45RAhigh/CD27high T cells were determined by flow cytometry on a PBMC aliquot from every donor. Study-wide conclusions, independent of this receptor: Total diversity estimates from one million sequenced T cells were considered lower bounds and underestimates. Donor CMV infection status was unknown, potentially confounding age-related changes in expanded clonotypes. Compared with the aged group, the long-lived group had more naive CD4+ T cells, fewer expanded clones and increased TCR diversity, a pattern suggesting age selection. Conclusive comparison of naive and antigen-experienced compartments was prevented by the profiling of bulk unsorted PBMCs. A strong correlation was found between observed TCR beta diversity and the percentage of naive T cells measured by flow cytometry. As age increased, observed TCR beta diversity per million T cells dropped in a roughly linear way, and a significant reduction was already evident by age 40.

Libraries were prepared through 5' RACE. The sequencer listed for this sample is Illumina HiSeq 2500. A second PCR of roughly 7 to 12 cycles was performed with a sample-barcoded 5' primer and a J-beta primer mix. A template-switch 5' adaptor carrying 12 random nucleotides introduced a unique molecular identifier onto each TCR beta cDNA molecule. Each sample yielded at least 2.5 million CDR3-containing paired-end reads. First-strand cDNA synthesis was performed from all RNA using the Mint cDNA synthesis kit, with priming by a TRBC-specific oligonucleotide. After uracil-DNA glycosylase treatment, a first 18-cycle PCR used universal primers M1SS and BC2_uni_R on all cDNA. In the source study's methods: For normalization, 1 million high-quality reads were randomly selected from each sample, with every read carrying a distinct molecular identifier. Reads sharing molecular identifiers were discarded rather than binned into consensus sequences. MiTCR, with a Q25 quality threshold and the strictest error-elimination algorithm, was used for CDR3 identification, clonotype clustering and error correction. A nonparametric unseen species model with Euler transformation was used to estimate lower-bound total TCR beta diversity. TCRdb reworked the public reads: Q25 trimming with fastp, MiXCR clone assembly, productive beta chains retained. Under each unique CDR3 protein, matching rows form one entry showing the most common genes and DNA. TCRdb assigned the V and J calls; the authors' analysis was not used. For this sample the table gives 1,100,000 or so distinct CDR3 sequences, of which around 45% were detected only once. Jointly, the top ten make up about 19% of the sample.

In regard to this clonotype: Its antigen remains undetermined. It has no much larger one-base neighbor in the sample; base qualities were not kept.

Based on the germline V gene, the CDR1 and CDR2 sequences are MGHRA and YSYEKL. The CDR3, cysteine through phenylalanine, is 12 amino acids long. Only CDR3 DNA is held: 36 bases, read in frame from base 1. Trimming removed 7 bases from V and 6 bases from J; the gene matches leave 3 bases unexplained. What was sequenced was blood. This receptor was obtained from a woman aged 60-75 years in good health. The sequence joins TRBV4-1 to TRBJ2-1; 7 nucleotides in the junction match TRBD2. The CDR3 protein sequence reads: CASKTSTNEQFF. The sequenced DNA: TGCGCCAGCAAGACTAGCACCAATGAGCAGTTCTTC.